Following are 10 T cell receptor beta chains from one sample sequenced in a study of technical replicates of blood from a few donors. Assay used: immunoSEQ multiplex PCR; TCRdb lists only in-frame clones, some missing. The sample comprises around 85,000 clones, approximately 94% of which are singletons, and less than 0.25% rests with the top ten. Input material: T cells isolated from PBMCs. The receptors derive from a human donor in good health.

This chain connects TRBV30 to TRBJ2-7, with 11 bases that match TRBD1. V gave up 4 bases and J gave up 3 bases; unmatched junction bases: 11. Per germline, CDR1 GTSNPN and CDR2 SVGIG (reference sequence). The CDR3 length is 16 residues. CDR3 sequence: CAWMSPGQGGFYEQYF. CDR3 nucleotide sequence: TGTGCCTGGATGAGCCCGGGACAGGGGGGTTTCTACGAGCAGTACTTC.

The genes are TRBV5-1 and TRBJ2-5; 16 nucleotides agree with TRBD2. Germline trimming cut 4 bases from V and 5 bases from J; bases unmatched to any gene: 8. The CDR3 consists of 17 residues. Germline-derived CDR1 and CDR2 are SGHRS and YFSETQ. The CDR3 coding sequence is TGCGCCAGCAGCCTGGGACTAGCGGGGGGGCCGCGGGAGACCCAGTACTTC. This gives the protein CASSLGLAGGPRETQYF.

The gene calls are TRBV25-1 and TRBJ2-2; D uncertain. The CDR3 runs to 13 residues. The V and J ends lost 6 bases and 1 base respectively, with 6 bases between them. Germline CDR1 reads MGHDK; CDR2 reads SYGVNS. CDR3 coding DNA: TGTGCCAGCAGCCTGAGGAACACCGGGGAGCTGTTTTTT. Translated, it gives CASSLRNTGELFF.

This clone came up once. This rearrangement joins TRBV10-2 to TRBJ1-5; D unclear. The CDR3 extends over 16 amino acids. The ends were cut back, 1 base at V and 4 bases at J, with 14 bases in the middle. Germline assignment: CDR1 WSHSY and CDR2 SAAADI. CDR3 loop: CASSELIGRINQPQHF. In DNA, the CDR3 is TGCGCCAGCAGTGAGTTGATCGGCAGGATTAATCAGCCCCAGCATTTT.

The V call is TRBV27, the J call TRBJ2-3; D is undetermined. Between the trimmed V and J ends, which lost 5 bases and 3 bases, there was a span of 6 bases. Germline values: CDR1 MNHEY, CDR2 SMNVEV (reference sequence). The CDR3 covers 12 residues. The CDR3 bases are TGTGCCAGCAGTACGCAGACAGATACGCAGTATTTT. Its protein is CASSTQTDTQYF.

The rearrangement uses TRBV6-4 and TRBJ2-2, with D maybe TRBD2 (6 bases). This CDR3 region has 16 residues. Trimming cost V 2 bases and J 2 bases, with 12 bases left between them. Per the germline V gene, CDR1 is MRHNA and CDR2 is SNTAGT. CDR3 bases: TGTGCCAGCAGTGACCCGGTCGGGGGTAACACCGGGGAGCTGTTTTTT. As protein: CASSDPVGGNTGELFF.

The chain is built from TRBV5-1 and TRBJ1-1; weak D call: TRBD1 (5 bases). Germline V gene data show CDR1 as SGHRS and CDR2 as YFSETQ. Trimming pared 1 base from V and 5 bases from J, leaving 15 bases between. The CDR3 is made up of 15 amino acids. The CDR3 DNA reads TGCGCCAGCAGCTTGTTAGCCGGGGGTGGTACTGAAGCTTTCTTT. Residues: CASSLLAGGGTEAFF. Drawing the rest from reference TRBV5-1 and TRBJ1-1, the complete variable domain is KAGVTQTPRYLIKTRGQQVTLSCSPISGHRSVSWYQQTPGQGLQFLFEYFSETQRNKGNFPGRFSGRQFSNSRSEMNVSTLELGDSALYLCASSLLAGGGTEAFFGQGTRLTVV.

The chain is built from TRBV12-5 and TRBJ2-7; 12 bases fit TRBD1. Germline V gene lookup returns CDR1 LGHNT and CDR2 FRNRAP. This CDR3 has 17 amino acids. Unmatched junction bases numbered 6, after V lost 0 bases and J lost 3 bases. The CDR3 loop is CASGLVLGTGGIYEQYF. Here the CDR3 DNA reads TGTGCTAGTGGTTTGGTACTAGGGACAGGGGGCATCTACGAGCAGTACTTC.

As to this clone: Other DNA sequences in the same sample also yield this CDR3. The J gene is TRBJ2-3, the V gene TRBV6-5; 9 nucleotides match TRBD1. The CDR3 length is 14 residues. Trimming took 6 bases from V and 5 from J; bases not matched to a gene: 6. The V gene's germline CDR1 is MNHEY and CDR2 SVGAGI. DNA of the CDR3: TGTGCCAGCAGCCGACAGGGGGTGGTAGATACGCAGTATTTT. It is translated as CASSRQGVVDTQYF.

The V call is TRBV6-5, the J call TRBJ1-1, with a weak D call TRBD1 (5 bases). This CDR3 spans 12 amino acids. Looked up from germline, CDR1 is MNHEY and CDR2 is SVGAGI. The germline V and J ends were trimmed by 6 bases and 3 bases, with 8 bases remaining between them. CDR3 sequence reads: CASRRGHTEAFF. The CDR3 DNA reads TGTGCCAGCAGGCGGGGACACACTGAAGCTTTCTTT.